Presented here are 27 T cell receptor beta chains from one specimen sequenced in a study of cytomegalovirus exposure and HLA in healthy donors. Sequenced by immunoSEQ multiplex PCR; TCRdb stores in-frame clones only, minus some. The sample has fewer than 200,000 clones, 90% to 97% seen once; the top ten hold about 0.89%. The sample comprised PBMCs. These receptors all stem from a woman younger than 35 in good health and CMV-seronegative.

The CDR3 nucleotides read TGTGCCACCAGCAGCCCTAGCGGGGGGACAGATACGCAGTATTTT. Encoded protein: CATSSPSGGTDTQYF. The J gene is TRBJ2-3, the V gene TRBV15; 11 bases align to TRBD2. The ends lost 3 bases at V and 3 bases at J; junction bases unmatched: 2. The CDR3 is 15 residues long. CDR1 is LNHNV and CDR2 is YYDKDF in the germline V gene (reference sequence).

The genes are TRBV5-6 and TRBJ2-3; 7 bases map to TRBD2. The CDR3 contains 15 residues. CDR1 is SGHDT, CDR2 YYEEEE, per germline. Trimming at V came to 0 bases and at J to 2 bases, leaving 3 bases not matched to a gene. Here the CDR3 reads CASSLGAGYTDTQYF. The CDR3 nucleotides read TGTGCCAGCAGCTTGGGAGCGGGGTACACAGATACGCAGTATTTT. The complete variable domain, with remaining parts taken from reference TRBV5-6 and TRBJ2-3, reads DAGVTQSPTHLIKTRGQQVTLRCSPKSGHDTVSWYQQALGQGPQFIFQYYEEEERQRGNFPDRFSGHQFPNYSSELNVNALLLGDSALYLCASSLGAGYTDTQYFGPGTRLTVL.

The chain links TRBV7-9 to TRBJ1-1; D is unresolved. The CDR3 contains 13 residues. CDR1 is SEHNR and CDR2 is FQNEAQ in the germline V gene (reference sequence). V lost 1 base to trimming and J lost 4 bases, with 7 bases between them. The CDR3 loop is CASSLDTRTEAFF. The CDR3, as DNA: TGTGCCAGCAGCTTAGACACCCGCACTGAAGCTTTCTTT.

The chain couples TRBV6-1 to TRBJ2-5; TRBD2 aligns across 10 bases. V gave up 1 base and J gave up 5 bases; unmatched junction bases: 4. CDR3 length: 15 residues. The germline V gene encodes CDR1 MNHNS and CDR2 SASEGT. The CDR3 region has the DNA TGTGCCAGCAGTGAAGGAAGCGGGGGGGCGGAGACCCAGTACTTC. It translates to CASSEGSGGAETQYF.

V usage is TRBV29-1 and J usage is TRBJ2-5; D is possibly TRBD1 (5 bases). The J call may be faulty, since TRBJ2-7 better matches the DNA end. The CDR3 extends over 13 amino acids. Germline V gene sequence: CDR1 SQVTM, CDR2 ANQGSEA. CDR3 DNA: TGCAGCGTCCAGCCCCAGGGTCCCCACGAGCAGTACTTC. Translation: CSVQPQGPHEQYF.

V and J are TRBV15 and TRBJ2-1; TRBD1 might be the D (5 bases). The CDR3 length is 15 residues. Germline assignment: CDR1 LNHNV and CDR2 YYDKDF (reference sequence). V was trimmed by 3 bases and J by 1 base, leaving 10 bases between them. The CDR3 region has the DNA TGTGCCACCAGCAGCAGACAGTTTTCCTACAATGAGCAGTTCTTC. Its protein product is CATSSRQFSYNEQFF.

The rearrangement uses TRBV20-1 and TRBJ2-7; D not certain. Trimming shortened V by 2 bases and J by 7 bases, and 9 bases separated the two germline ends. This CDR3 comprises 11 residues. CDR1 and CDR2 from the germline V gene are DFQATT and SNEGSKA (reference sequence). The CDR3 DNA reads TGCAGTGCTAGACTAGTAGGTGAGCAGTACTTC. Translation: CSARLVGEQYF.

This chain links TRBV7-9 with TRBJ2-1; no firm D call. This CDR3 comprises 12 residues. Trimming cost V 5 bases and J 6 bases, with 8 bases left between them. Germline V gene sequence: CDR1 SEHNR, CDR2 FQNEAQ (reference sequence). The CDR3: CASSPPSNEQFF. The CDR3 DNA reads as TGTGCCAGCAGCCCCCCGTCCAATGAGCAGTTCTTC.

This chain joins TRBV19 and TRBJ1-2; 10 bases are shared with TRBD1. CDR1 and CDR2 from the germline V gene are LNHDA and SQIVND (reference sequence). This CDR3 has 13 amino acids. Unmatched junction bases numbered 5, after V lost 5 bases and J lost 8 bases. CDR3 residues: CASSVGQGFGYTF. CDR3 bases: TGTGCCAGTAGTGTGGGACAGGGGTTCGGCTACACCTTC. Full variable domain (missing parts from reference TRBV19 and TRBJ1-2): DGGITQSPKYLFRKEGQNVTLSCEQNLNHDAMYWYRQDPGQGLRLIYYSQIVNDFQKGDIAEGYSVSREKKESFPLTVTSAQKNPTAFYLCASSVGQGFGYTFGSGTRLTVV.

The chain recombines TRBV23-1 with TRBJ2-2; D is perhaps TRBD2 (7 bases). TRBV23-1 is sorted into the ORF group, with uncertain function. Trimming stripped 0 bases from V and 2 bases from J, with 13 bases between. This CDR3 region has 17 residues. In DNA form, the CDR3 reads TGCGCCAGCAGTCAATCGGGGGCGGGGGTTAACACCGGGGAGCTGTTTTTT. This gives the protein CASSQSGAGVNTGELFF.

The J gene is TRBJ2-7, the V gene TRBV5-1; possibly TRBD2 for D (5 bases). Per the germline V gene, CDR1 is SGHRS and CDR2 is YFSETQ. The CDR3 has 15 residues. V lost 0 bases, J lost 2 bases, and 12 bases lay in between. The CDR3 bases are TGCGCCAGCAGCTTGGGAGAGGGCATCACCTACGAGCAGTACTTC. Translation gives CASSLGEGITYEQYF.

In regard to this clone: Other DNA sequences in this specimen translate into the identical CDR3. This chain joins TRBV5-1 and TRBJ1-1; D gene ambiguous. Germline V gives CDR1 SGHRS, CDR2 YFSETQ. The V and J ends lost 0 bases and 4 bases respectively, with 10 bases between them. The CDR3 extends over 14 amino acids. This CDR3 is CASSLAGVGTEAFF. The CDR3 DNA reads as TGCGCCAGCAGCTTGGCCGGGGTTGGCACTGAAGCTTTCTTT.

The V and J genes are TRBV11-2 and TRBJ2-1, with a tentative D call TRBD2 (6 bases). V shed 1 base and J shed 8 bases, with 15 bases lying between them. This CDR3 spans 15 amino acids. Germline CDR1 and CDR2: SGHAT and FQNNGV. The CDR3 nucleotides are TGTGCCAGCAGCTTAGGGGTGGGACTGTTCTATGAGCAGTTCTTC. It specifies CASSLGVGLFYEQFF.

Details on this clone: At one boundary the junction diverges from the germline segment, which might be a read error. The CDR3: CASSYGTGANTGELFF. CDR3 DNA sequence: TGTGCCAGCAGTTATGGGACAGGGGCGAATACCGGGGAGCTGTTTTTT. This rearrangement joins TRBV6-5 to TRBJ2-2; 10 bases fit TRBD1. In germline, CDR1 is MNHEY, CDR2 SVGAGI. There are 16 residues in the CDR3.

Turning to this clone: One end of the junction is discordant with germline, which a read error may explain. The V gene is TRBV7-7, the J gene TRBJ2-2; D might be TRBD2 (5 bases). Germline lookup yields CDR1 SSHAT and CDR2 FNYEAQ (reference sequence). The CDR3 sequence is 16 residues long. CDR3: CASSRQNGVNTGELFF. The DNA for the CDR3 is TGTGCTAGCAGCCGCCAGAACGGGGTGAACACCGGGGAGCTGTTTTTT.

The CDR3 region is CASSLERGVTDTQYF. The CDR3 region has the DNA TGTGCCAGCTCCCTTGAGCGGGGGGTCACAGATACGCAGTATTTT. This chain connects TRBV4-2 to TRBJ2-3; 9 bases are a match to TRBD2. V shed 8 bases and J 2 bases; nucleotides not matched to a gene: 8. Germline lookup yields CDR1 LGHNA and CDR2 YNFKEQ. This CDR3 has 15 residues.

The chain uses TRBV16 and TRBJ2-7, with D perhaps matching TRBD2 (6 bases). CDR3 length equals 16 residues. Looked up from germline, CDR1 is KGHSY and CDR2 is FQNENV. Trimming pared 0 bases from V and 1 base from J, leaving 13 bases between. CDR3 region: CASSQSGLLGSYEQYF. The CDR3 nucleotides are TGTGCCAGCAGCCAATCGGGACTCCTAGGGTCCTACGAGCAGTACTTC.

The V gene is TRBV6-5, the J gene TRBJ2-7; perhaps TRBD2 as D (6 bases). The germline V gene encodes CDR1 MNHEY and CDR2 SVGAGI. The CDR3 has 15 amino acids. The ends were cut back, 4 bases at V and 4 bases at J, with 17 bases in the middle. CDR3 loop: CASSSAAGKPYEQYF. The CDR3 DNA reads as TGTGCCAGCAGTTCCGCCGCGGGAAAGCCTTACGAGCAGTACTTC.

The CDR3: CASSPAAGRPPGGYTF. In nucleotides, the CDR3 is TGTGCCAGCAGCCCGGCGGCCGGCAGGCCGCCGGGAGGCTACACCTTC. The chain is built from TRBV7-3 and TRBJ1-2; unclear D gene. Germline V gives CDR1 SGHTA, CDR2 FQGTGA. Trimming took 5 bases from V and 8 from J, leaving 24 bases between them. The CDR3 loop spans 16 amino acids.

CDR3 coding DNA: TGTGCCAGCACCCGCGACAGGGCCCTGAACACTGAAGCTTTCTTT. Its translation: CASTRDRALNTEAFF. V and J are TRBV5-4 and TRBJ1-1; 7 bases align to TRBD1. The CDR3 runs 15 residues. Trimming at V came to 6 bases and at J to 0 bases, leaving 8 bases not matched to a gene. Germline CDR1 and CDR2: SGHNT and YYREEE (reference sequence).

This rearrangement joins TRBV27 to TRBJ2-7; possible D gene TRBD1, 6 bases. This CDR3 has 14 amino acids. Trimming left V 1 base short and J 1 base short, with 8 bases between. CDR1 is MNHEY, CDR2 SMNVEV, per germline (reference sequence). The CDR3 DNA reads TGTGCCAGCAGTTTATTTGGACAGTCCTACGAGCAGTACTTC. Translating gives CASSLFGQSYEQYF.

The chain recombines TRBV7-9 with TRBJ1-2; the D is unclear. The CDR3 is 16 residues long. V was pared by 5 bases and J by 5 bases, with 21 bases between. Germline-derived CDR1 and CDR2 are SEHNR and FQNEAQ (reference sequence). The CDR3 nucleotides are TGTGCCAGCAGCCACCCACCGCGGTCCAGTCCATATGGCTACACCTTC. Its protein is CASSHPPRSSPYGYTF. Drawing the rest from reference TRBV7-9 and TRBJ1-2, the complete variable domain is DTGVSQNPRHKITKRGQNVTFRCDPISEHNRLYWYRQTLGQGPEFLTYFQNEAQLEKSRLLSDRFSAERPKGSFSTLEIQRTEQGDSAMYLCASSHPPRSSPYGYTFGSGTRLTVV.

The chain carries TRBV9 and TRBJ2-3, with 8 bases lining up with TRBD1. V lost 4 bases, J lost 2 bases, and 3 bases stayed unmatched. Per the germline V gene, CDR1 is SGDLS and CDR2 is YYNGEE. This CDR3 has 14 amino acids. CDR3 DNA sequence: TGTGCCAGCAGCAAGACAGGGGCCACAGATACGCAGTATTTT. This gives the protein CASSKTGATDTQYF.

The chain uses TRBV9 and TRBJ2-1; TRBD2 matches 14 bases. This CDR3 is 19 amino acids long. V shed 4 bases, J shed 0 bases, and the junction held 9 bases outside the gene matches. The germline gives CDR1 SGDLS, CDR2 YYNGEE. The DNA of the CDR3 is TGTGCCAGCAGCCCAGAGGGGACTAGCGGGGGTGGCTCCTACAATGAGCAGTTCTTC. It specifies CASSPEGTSGGGSYNEQFF.

This chain joins TRBV11-2 and TRBJ2-7; D is undetermined. Germline CDR1 is SGHAT and CDR2 is FQNNGV. V was clipped by 1 base and J by 3 bases, with 10 bases between them. This CDR3 has 14 amino acids. This CDR3 reads CASSLGAGNYEQYF. The CDR3 nucleotides read TGTGCCAGCAGCTTAGGTGCCGGTAACTACGAGCAGTACTTC.

The DNA for the CDR3 is TGTGCCAGCAGCCCTGACAGGGGGCCGAATGGAAACACCATATATTTT. It encodes CASSPDRGPNGNTIYF. V gene TRBV9 combines with J gene TRBJ1-3, with 10 bases identical to TRBD1. The CDR3 contains 16 residues. The J segment lost 3 bases and the V segment lost 4 bases, leaving 7 bases of the junction unmatched. Germline CDR1 SGDLS, CDR2 YYNGEE.

The rearrangement joins TRBV5-1 to TRBJ2-7; D possibly corresponds to TRBD1 (5 bases). Trimming left V 5 bases short and J 7 bases short, with 19 bases between. The length of the CDR3 is 14 residues. The germline V gene encodes CDR1 SGHRS and CDR2 YFSETQ. CDR3 protein: CASRGLAAQVEQYF. CDR3 DNA: TGCGCCAGCAGGGGGCTCGCCGCCCAGGTTGAGCAGTACTTC.